Given below is one TCR beta chain in context. This clonotype has a handful of counts. Its antigen remains unidentified. Base qualities are missing; no much larger clone stands one base away. This specimen comes from a study of glioma-infiltrating T cells (TCRdb year 2016). Regarding the study in general: Sequencing of TCR alpha- and beta-chain repertoires was performed on glioma tissue, on non-neoplastic brain tissue, and on matched peripheral blood mononuclear cells. To gauge divergence between tissue and blood T-cell populations, every tissue-infiltrating repertoire was compared against the peripheral blood repertoire from the same patient. The paired cohort was made up of three low-grade glioma patients, several primary glioblastoma patients and three non-glioma patients who contributed non-neoplastic brain tissue.

TCR alpha and beta CDR3 regions were amplified with the iRepertoire nested amplicon-rescue multiplex PCR (arm-PCR) platform from RNA. The input for one-step reverse transcription and amplification was about 85-400 ng of tissue mRNA or PBMC total RNA. Following bead purification, Illumina adapters were added by a secondary multiplex PCR, and libraries between 200 and 400 bp were gel-purified. Internal 6-nucleotide barcodes were carried by the libraries and were used for demultiplexing. Sequencing of the libraries was done on an Illumina MiSeq using 2x220 or 2x250 nucleotide paired-end reads. Per the source publication's procedure: Paired reads were merged using FLASH 1.2.11 and were aligned to the GRCh37 human genome using BWA-MEM, after which TRA and TRB reads were extracted. V and J assignment used an IMGT-derived reference of cassette sequences and CDR3 motifs that included pseudogenes. Three-frame translation of reads was performed, and productive CDR3s were defined as those with a C...FGXG motif and no stop codons. Clonotypes were defined as unique combinations of V-J cassette pair and CDR3 amino acid sequence. Reads were filtered by Hamming distance, with the threshold set by the sequence error rate of each sample in mapped regions. In-frame beta chains were kept once TCRdb had trimmed the public reads at Q25 with fastp and called clones with MiXCR. Under each unique CDR3 protein, matching rows form one entry showing the most common genes and DNA. It is TCRdb's table, rather than the study itself, that gives the V and J calls and clone size. The sample has 100,000 to 150,000 distinct CDR3 sequences on record, around 23% of them singletons. The ten largest make up about a quarter of the sample.

Results the study describes overall, beyond this receptor: Only a very small number of CDR3 sequences turned up in both tissue and blood, a result put down to high CDR3 diversity combined with limited sampling. VJ-independent divergence between tissue and blood was found to be below expectation in non-neoplastic patients but above expectation in all gliomas, particularly low-grade gliomas. Small numbers underpinned the group comparisons: eight glioblastoma patients, three low-grade glioma patients and three non-neoplastic patients.

The germline V gene (reference sequence) yields LGHDT for CDR1 and YNNKEL for CDR2. Relative to germline, V is 7 bases shorter and J is 9 bases shorter, with 15 bases between their ends. The CDR3 has 13 amino acids, counting the end cysteine and phenylalanine. Just the 39-base CDR3 DNA is kept, in frame starting at base 1. This chain is built from TRBV3-1 and TRBJ2-2, with no confidently assigned D gene. The sequence came from a human donor with low-grade glioma or glioblastoma, undergoing nonglioma brain surgery, or in good health (not recorded which). Sequencing was performed on glioma tissue, nonneoplastic brain tissue, or PBMCs (not recorded which). The CDR3 region reads CASTPSAYRELFF. The DNA is TGTGCCAGCACCCCATCGGCCTATCGGGAGCTGTTTTTT.